Following are 26 T cell receptor beta chains from one sample sequenced in a study of blood T cell repertoires in COVID-19. The repertoire was sequenced with immunoSEQ multiplex PCR; TCRdb's copy has only in-frame clones and lacks some. The table has some 130,000 clones, over 60% seen once. Sequences were obtained from peripheral blood. The source of these receptors is a woman in her seventies with acute or convalescent COVID-19.

The genes are TRBV27 and TRBJ2-3; the D gene is possibly TRBD2 (6 bases). Deletions cut 3 bases from V and 0 bases from J, with 16 bases between. This CDR3 spans 17 amino acids. Per the germline V gene, CDR1 is MNHEY and CDR2 is SMNVEV (reference sequence). CDR3 loop: CASSLSGPLPSTDTQYF. CDR3 in DNA: TGTGCCAGCAGTTTGAGCGGGCCCCTCCCTAGCACAGATACGCAGTATTTT.

The table lists this clone with a few counts. The rearrangement joins TRBV4-2 to TRBJ2-1; 9 positions match TRBD2. This CDR3 spans 15 amino acids. V lost 2 bases and J lost 4; bases outside the gene matches: 3. Germline CDR1 and CDR2: LGHNA and YNFKEQ. CDR3 protein: CASSQTSGSYNEQFF. The CDR3 DNA sequence: TGTGCCAGCAGCCAAACTAGCGGGTCATACAATGAGCAGTTCTTC.

The chain carries TRBV5-5 and TRBJ2-3; 9 bases are shared with TRBD1. The germline CDR1 and CDR2 sequences are SGHKS and YYEKEE (reference sequence). The J segment lost 7 bases and the V segment lost 3 bases, leaving 9 bases of the junction unmatched. The CDR3 totals 15 residues. CDR3 protein: CASSSAGTGINTQYF. The DNA of the CDR3 is TGTGCCAGCAGCTCCGCCGGGACAGGGATTAATACGCAGTATTTT.

This clone was seen just once. This chain joins TRBV28 and TRBJ1-6, with 8 bases matching TRBD1. The CDR3 extends over 16 amino acids. J was trimmed by 2 bases and V by 4 bases; bases with no gene match: 4. CDR1 and CDR2 from the germline V gene are MDHEN and SYDVKM. This CDR3 is CASSSGQGTYNSPLHF. The CDR3, as DNA: TGTGCCAGCAGTTCCGGACAGGGTACCTATAATTCACCCCTCCACTTT.

The rearrangement joins TRBV6-4 to TRBJ1-6; D is possibly TRBD1 (6 bases). V lost 6 bases and J 3 bases, leaving 15 bases between the germline ends. The germline CDR1 and CDR2 sequences are MRHNA and SNTAGT. CDR3 size: 16 residues. CDR3 in amino acids: CASSYRGGLYNSPLHF. DNA for the CDR3: TGTGCCAGCAGCTATCGGGGGGGCCTCTATAATTCACCCCTCCACTTT.

The V gene is TRBV21-1, the J gene TRBJ2-1; the DNA was not used to check the table's D call, TRBD2. TRBV21-1 is deemed a pseudogene. The CDR3 runs 11 residues. The chain's CDR3 is CASWRPQEQFF. The DNA of the CDR3 is TGTGCCAGCTGGCGGCCTCAGGAGCAGTTCTTC.

This chain joins TRBV4-3 and TRBJ2-5; 11 bases fit TRBD1. Germline assignment: CDR1 LGHNA and CDR2 YSLEER. This CDR3 spans 14 amino acids. With 3 bases clipped from V and 6 bases from J, the junction kept 3 bases outside the gene matches. The CDR3 sequence is CASSQDRGLKTQYF. CDR3 DNA sequence: TGCGCCAGCAGCCAGGACAGGGGGCTAAAGACCCAGTACTTC.

The rearrangement uses TRBV5-1 and TRBJ2-4; 13 bases are shared with TRBD2. The CDR3 sequence is 16 residues long. The V segment lost 5 bases and the J segment 6 bases; nucleotides outside the gene matches: 8. The V gene's germline CDR1 is SGHRS and CDR2 YFSETQ. CDR3 nucleotides: TGCGCCAGCAGTCGGACTAGCGGGGGCTTATCAAACATTCAGTACTTC. Residues: CASSRTSGGLSNIQYF. Full variable domain (missing parts from reference TRBV5-1 and TRBJ2-4): KAGVTQTPRYLIKTRGQQVTLSCSPISGHRSVSWYQQTPGQGLQFLFEYFSETQRNKGNFPGRFSGRQFSNSRSEMNVSTLELGDSALYLCASSRTSGGLSNIQYFGAGTRLSVL.

In this sample, this clone turned up a few times. The J gene is TRBJ2-3, the V gene TRBV5-1, with TRBD2 matching 8 bases. The CDR3 covers 16 residues. V was clipped by 4 bases and J by 1 base; unmatched bases: 8. Germline CDR1 and CDR2: SGHRS and YFSETQ. The CDR3 coding sequence is TGCGCCAGCAGCGCCGGACTAGCCCTAGGCACAGATACGCAGTATTTT. Its translation is CASSAGLALGTDTQYF.

This clone was picked up a small number of times. This chain's CDR3 is CASSFGGSDQPQHF. CDR3 DNA sequence: TGTGCCAGCAGCTTCGGGGGGTCCGATCAGCCCCAGCATTTT. This chain joins TRBV5-4 and TRBJ1-5; the D gene is possibly TRBD1 (5 bases). The V end lost 2 bases, the J end lost 5 bases, and 11 bases lay between the germline ends. This CDR3 is 14 amino acids long. The V gene's germline CDR1 is SGHNT and CDR2 YYREEE (reference sequence).

In this sample, this clone turned up once. The chain links TRBV7-8 to TRBJ2-7; a weak D match, TRBD1 (5 bases). The CDR3 is 13 amino acids. The V and J ends lost 0 bases and 3 bases respectively, with 6 bases between them. Looked up from germline, CDR1 is SGHVS and CDR2 is FQNEAQ. CDR3 residues: CASSLAQGYEQYF. The CDR3 DNA is TGTGCCAGCAGCTTAGCGCAGGGCTACGAGCAGTACTTC.

The chain carries TRBV5-4 and TRBJ2-7; 14 nucleotides line up with TRBD2. CDR1 is SGHNT and CDR2 is YYREEE in the germline V gene (reference sequence). V was pared by 4 bases and J by 4 bases, with 7 bases of the junction left unmatched. The CDR3 is made up of 16 amino acids. The CDR3 reads CASSQGTSGRLYEQYF. DNA of the CDR3: TGTGCCAGCAGCCAAGGGACTAGCGGGAGATTGTACGAGCAGTACTTC.

The rearrangement joins TRBV6-1 to TRBJ2-7; TRBD2 might be the D (6 bases). The V end lost 2 bases, the J end lost 4 bases, and 15 bases lay between the germline ends. CDR1 is MNHNS and CDR2 is SASEGT in the germline V gene. The length of the CDR3 is 15 residues. The CDR3 region has the DNA TGTGCCAGCAGTGAAATGGGAGGACTATTTTACGAGCAGTACTTC. Translation: CASSEMGGLFYEQYF.

This clone was counted a single time. The chain recombines TRBV21-1 with TRBJ2-7; the table names TRBD1, a call not compared with the DNA. TRBV21-1 is termed a pseudogene. The CDR3 runs to 16 residues. DNA of the CDR3: TGTGCCAGCAGCATAGGGACAGGGCACTTCCACTACGAGCAGTACTTC. Its translation: CASSIGTGHFHYEQYF.

J is TRBJ2-7 and V is TRBV25-1, with D perhaps TRBD2 (6 bases). This CDR3 is 13 amino acids long. The V end lost 4 bases, the J end lost 5 bases, and 12 bases lay between the germline ends. The germline CDR1 and CDR2 sequences are MGHDK and SYGVNS. CDR3 coding DNA: TGTGCCAGCAGTGGGTCGGGGGACGACGAGCAGTACTTC. Amino acids: CASSGSGDDEQYF.

This chain connects TRBV6-1 to TRBJ1-5; no reliable D call. V dropped 2 bases and J dropped 2 bases, with 13 bases sitting between them. The CDR3 has 16 amino acids. Germline assignment: CDR1 MNHNS and CDR2 SASEGT. CDR3: CASSELQRGGNQPQHF. CDR3 in DNA: TGTGCCAGCAGTGAACTACAACGGGGAGGCAATCAGCCCCAGCATTTT.

V usage is TRBV7-3 and J usage is TRBJ1-3; D unresolved. The CDR3 is made up of 13 amino acids. In germline, CDR1 is SGHTA, CDR2 FQGTGA. The V gene lost 10 bases and the J gene lost 4 bases, with 14 bases spanning the gap. CDR3: CATSQYPGNTIYF. Here the CDR3 DNA reads TGTGCCACTTCTCAGTACCCCGGAAACACCATATATTTT. Using reference TRBV7-3 and TRBJ1-3 for the parts outside the CDR3, the full variable domain is GAGVSQTPSNKVTEKGKYVELRCDPISGHTALYWYRQSLGQGPEFLIYFQGTGAADDSGLPNDRFFAVRPEGSVSTLKIQRTERGDSAVYLCATSQYPGNTIYFGEGSWLTVV.

This clone was seen ten or more times. The V call is TRBV7-2, the J call TRBJ2-7, with a tentative D call TRBD2 (5 bases). Germline assignment: CDR1 SGHTA and CDR2 FQGNSA. Deletions cut 5 bases from V and 1 base from J, with 9 bases between. The CDR3 extends over 13 amino acids. CDR3 DNA: TGTGCCAGCAGCCCCCCGGGGTCCTACGAGCAGTACTTC. It encodes CASSPPGSYEQYF. Complete variable domain (other parts from reference TRBV7-2 and TRBJ2-7): GAGVSQSPSNKVTEKGKDVELRCDPISGHTALYWYRQSLGQGLEFLIYFQGNSAPDKSGLPSDRFSAERTGGSVSTLTIQRTQQEDSAVYLCASSPPGSYEQYFGPGTRLTVT.

The chain carries TRBV11-2 and TRBJ2-7; 7 positions agree with TRBD1. The CDR3 is made up of 13 amino acids. Germline CDR1 and CDR2: SGHAT and FQNNGV. The J segment lost 4 bases and the V segment lost 5 bases, leaving 5 bases of the junction unmatched. CDR3 loop: CASSRGGVYEQYF. For the CDR3, the DNA is TGTGCCAGCAGCCGAGGGGGCGTGTACGAGCAGTACTTC.

The chain uses TRBV6-5 and TRBJ2-2, with D possibly TRBD2 on 5 matching bases. Germline CDR1 reads MNHEY; CDR2 reads SVGAGI. Trimming removed 2 bases at V and 5 bases at J, with 9 bases between. The CDR3 spans 14 residues. The CDR3 region is CASSYGGQTGELFF. CDR3 DNA: TGTGCCAGCAGTTACGGCGGGCAAACCGGGGAGCTGTTTTTT.

This clone came up a few times. The rearrangement links TRBV19 to TRBJ1-6; 10 nucleotides align to TRBD1. CDR1 and CDR2 (germline): LNHDA, SQIVND (reference sequence). V shed 5 bases, J shed 7 bases, and the junction held 5 bases outside the gene matches. The CDR3 contains 15 residues. As DNA, the CDR3 is TGTGCCAGTAGTGAGGGACAGGGGCAGAATTCACCCCTCCACTTT. Protein product: CASSEGQGQNSPLHF.

This chain's CDR3 is CASSQVLLVSSYEQYF. DNA of the CDR3: TGCGCCAGCAGCCAAGTTCTGCTCGTGAGCTCCTACGAGCAGTACTTC. The chain employs TRBV4-1 and TRBJ2-7; D uncertain. The V end was cut by 1 base, the J end by 0 bases, with 13 bases between. The CDR3 is made up of 16 amino acids. The germline CDR1 and CDR2 sequences are MGHRA and YSYEKL.

The rearrangement joins TRBV5-1 to TRBJ1-1; unclear D gene. This CDR3 spans 13 amino acids. Trimming stripped 2 bases from V and 4 bases from J, with 9 bases between. The V gene's germline CDR1 is SGHRS and CDR2 YFSETQ. CDR3 sequence: CASSFGGVTEAFF. Here the CDR3 DNA reads TGCGCCAGCAGCTTTGGCGGAGTCACTGAAGCTTTCTTT. The full variable domain, completed using reference TRBV5-1 and TRBJ1-1, is KAGVTQTPRYLIKTRGQQVTLSCSPISGHRSVSWYQQTPGQGLQFLFEYFSETQRNKGNFPGRFSGRQFSNSRSEMNVSTLELGDSALYLCASSFGGVTEAFFGQGTRLTVV.

In this sample, this clone turned up many times. This chain uses TRBV2 with TRBJ2-5; perhaps TRBD1 as D (6 bases). Germline CDR1 and CDR2: SNHLY and FYNNEI. Trimming shortened V by 7 bases and J by 1 base, and 13 bases separated the two germline ends. This CDR3 spans 14 amino acids. This CDR3 reads CASKRDKSQETQYF. The CDR3 coding sequence is TGTGCCAGCAAGAGGGACAAGAGCCAAGAGACCCAGTACTTC.

The genes are TRBV4-1 and TRBJ1-6, with D hard to call. V lost 5 bases and J lost 5, with 16 bases in between. Per germline, CDR1 MGHRA and CDR2 YSYEKL. The CDR3 is made up of 16 amino acids. CDR3 loop: CASSFRPPGDNSPLHF. The CDR3 DNA follows: TGCGCCAGCAGCTTTCGACCACCCGGGGATAATTCACCCCTCCACTTT.

The J gene is TRBJ2-7, the V gene TRBV7-2, with 9 bases lining up with TRBD1. V gave up 1 base and J gave up 5 bases; unmatched junction bases: 9. The CDR3 runs 16 residues. The germline gives CDR1 SGHTA, CDR2 FQGNSA. CDR3 sequence: CASSLVSGQGIHEQYF. CDR3 sequence (DNA): TGTGCCAGCAGCTTAGTTAGCGGACAGGGGATCCACGAGCAGTACTTC.